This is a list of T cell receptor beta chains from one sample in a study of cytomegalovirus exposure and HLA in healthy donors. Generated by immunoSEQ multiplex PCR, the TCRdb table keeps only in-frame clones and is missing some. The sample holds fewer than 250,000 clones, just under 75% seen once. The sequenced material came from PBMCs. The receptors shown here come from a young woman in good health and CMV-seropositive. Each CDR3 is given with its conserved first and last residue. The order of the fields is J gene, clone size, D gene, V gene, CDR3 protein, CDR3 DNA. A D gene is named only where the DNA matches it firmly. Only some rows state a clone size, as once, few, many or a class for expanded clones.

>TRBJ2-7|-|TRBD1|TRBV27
CASSLTTRQGPHEQYF
TGTGCCAGCAGTTTAACAACGAGACAGGGGCCCCACGAGCAGTACTTC
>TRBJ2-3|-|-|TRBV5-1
CASSLETGTDTQYF
TGCGCCAGCAGCTTGGAGACTGGGACAGATACGCAGTATTTT
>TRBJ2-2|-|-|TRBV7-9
CASRFTGASGELFF
TGTGCCAGCAGATTTACGGGAGCGAGCGGGGAGCTGTTTTTT
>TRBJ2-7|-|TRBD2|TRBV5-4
CASSSGLAVEQYF
TGTGCCAGCAGCTCGGGACTAGCGGTCGAGCAGTACTTC
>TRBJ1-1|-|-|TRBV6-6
CASSPPSRMNTEAFF
TGTGCCAGCAGCCCGCCGAGCAGGATGAACACTGAAGCTTTCTTT
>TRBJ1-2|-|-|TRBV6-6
CTSSLEVLDGYTF
TGTACCAGCAGTCTCGAAGTCTTAGATGGCTACACCTTC
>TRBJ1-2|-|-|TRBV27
CASSLSTGANYGYTF
TGTGCCAGCAGTTTATCGACCGGAGCTAACTATGGCTACACCTTC
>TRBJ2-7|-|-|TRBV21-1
CASSGPGQGFTYEQYF
TGTGCCAGCAGCGGACCGGGACAGGGTTTTACCTACGAGCAGTACTTC
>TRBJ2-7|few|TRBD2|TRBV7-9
CSSSWTSGSGEQYF
TGTTCCAGCAGTTGGACTAGCGGGAGTGGAGAGCAGTACTTC
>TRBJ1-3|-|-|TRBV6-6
CASSQHRDHSGNTIYF
TGTGCCAGCAGTCAGCACAGGGACCACTCTGGAAACACCATATATTTT
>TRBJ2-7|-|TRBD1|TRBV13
CASSSKRPVPGQGAYEQYF
TGTGCCAGCAGCTCCAAGAGACCCGTACCGGGACAGGGGGCCTACGAGCAGTACTTC
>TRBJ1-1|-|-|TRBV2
CASSVTGIAEAFF
TGTGCCAGCAGTGTAACAGGAATCGCTGAAGCTTTCTTT
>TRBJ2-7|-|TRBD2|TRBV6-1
CAGGTSGRLYEQYF
TGTGCCGGAGGGACTAGCGGGAGGCTCTACGAGCAGTACTTC
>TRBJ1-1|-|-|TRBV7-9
CASSLKGRGAFF
TGTGCCAGCAGCTTAAAGGGGCGGGGAGCTTTCTTT
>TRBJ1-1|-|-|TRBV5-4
CASSFGGDEAFF
TGTGCCAGCAGCTTCGGGGGTGATGAAGCTTTCTTT
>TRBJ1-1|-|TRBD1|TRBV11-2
CASSYRLAGGSDAAFF
TGTGCCAGCAGCTATCGCTTAGCAGGGGGTAGCGATGCAGCTTTCTTT
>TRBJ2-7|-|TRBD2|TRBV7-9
CASSWRGGRATNEQYF
TGTGCCAGCAGCTGGAGGGGCGGGAGGGCCACAAACGAGCAGTACTTC
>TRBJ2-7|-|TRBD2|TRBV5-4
CASSLDQRGSSKQYF
TGTGCCAGCAGCTTGGATCAGCGGGGGTCCTCCAAGCAGTACTTC
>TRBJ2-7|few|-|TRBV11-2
CASTLRGRQYF
TGTGCCAGCACCCTTCGGGGGAGGCAGTACTTC
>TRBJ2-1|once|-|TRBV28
CASRPSKGGYNEQFF
TGTGCCAGCAGGCCTAGCAAAGGGGGCTACAATGAGCAGTTCTTC
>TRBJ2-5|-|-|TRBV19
CASSIGGETQYF
TGTGCCAGTAGTATAGGAGGAGAGACCCAGTACTTC
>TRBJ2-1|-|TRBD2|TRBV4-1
CASSVIGLAGGGEQFF
TGCGCCAGCAGCGTTATCGGACTAGCGGGAGGTGGGGAGCAGTTCTTC
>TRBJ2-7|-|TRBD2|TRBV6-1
CASSEGTSDSEQYF
TGTGCCAGCAGTGAAGGGACTAGCGATTCCGAGCAGTACTTC
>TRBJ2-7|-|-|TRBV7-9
CASSPPGHYEQYF
TGTGCCAGCAGCCCTCCGGGACACTACGAGCAGTACTTC
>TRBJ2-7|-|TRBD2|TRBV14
CASRLGLALEQYF
TGTGCCAGCAGGCTCGGACTAGCCCTCGAGCAGTACTTC
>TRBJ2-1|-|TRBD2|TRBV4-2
CASSHPQRTSGNNEQFF
TGTGCCAGCAGCCACCCCCAACGGACTAGCGGGAACAATGAGCAGTTCTTC
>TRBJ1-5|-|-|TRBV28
CASSDPGILQPQHF
TGTGCCAGCAGTGATCCAGGGATTTTGCAGCCCCAGCATTTT
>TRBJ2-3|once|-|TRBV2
CASSEGRRGADTQYF
TGTGCCAGCAGTGAAGGTCGGAGGGGAGCAGATACGCAGTATTTT
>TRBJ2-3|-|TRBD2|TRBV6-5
CASSSPGLASDTQYF
TGTGCCAGCAGCTCCCCGGGACTAGCGAGCGATACGCAGTATTTT
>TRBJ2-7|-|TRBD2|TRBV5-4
CASSDPSGSYEQYF
TGTGCCAGCAGCGACCCTAGCGGTTCCTACGAGCAGTACTTC
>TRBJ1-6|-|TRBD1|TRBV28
CASVRDRGGNSPLHF
TGTGCCAGTGTCAGGGACAGAGGGGGTAATTCACCCCTCCACTTT
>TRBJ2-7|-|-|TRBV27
CASSLRYLARYEQYF
TGTGCCAGCAGTTTAAGGTACCTAGCGCGCTACGAGCAGTACTTC
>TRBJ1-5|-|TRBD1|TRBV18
CASSAGTGAKQPQHF
TGTGCCAGCTCAGCCGGGACAGGGGCCAAACAGCCCCAGCATTTT
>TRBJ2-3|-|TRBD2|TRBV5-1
CASSLEDSGREADTQYF
TGCGCCAGCAGCTTAGAGGATAGCGGGAGGGAAGCAGATACGCAGTATTTT
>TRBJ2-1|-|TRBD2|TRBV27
CASRQREINEQFF
TGTGCCAGCAGACAGCGGGAGATTAATGAGCAGTTCTTC
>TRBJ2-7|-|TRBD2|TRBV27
CASSPLSSGSYEQYF
TGTGCCAGCAGTCCCCTGTCTAGCGGGAGTTACGAGCAGTACTTC
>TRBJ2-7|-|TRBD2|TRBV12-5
CASGLDASGSYEQYF
TGTGCTAGTGGTTTGGACGCTAGCGGCTCCTACGAGCAGTACTTC
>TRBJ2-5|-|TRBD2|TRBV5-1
CASREGLAGGGQETQYF
TGCGCCAGCAGAGAAGGACTAGCGGGAGGGGGACAAGAGACCCAGTACTTC
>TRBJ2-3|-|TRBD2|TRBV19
CASSIAGGGSGDTQYF
TGTGCCAGTAGTATAGCGGGCGGCGGGAGTGGGGATACGCAGTATTTT
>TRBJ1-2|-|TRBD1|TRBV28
CASSYRDRNYGYTF
TGTGCCAGCAGTTACCGGGACAGGAACTATGGCTACACCTTC